This T cell receptor beta chain was captured in a study of shared clonotypes between healthy human individuals. Study observations and caveats: Naive CD4 clonotypes were shared across a few donors at 4.5% to 6%.

Using immunoSEQ multiplex PCR, the repertoire was profiled, and TCRdb retains in-frame clones only, with some absent. The sample consists of 2 million to 2.5 million clones, about 93% of them appearing once. Trimming removed 5 bases at V and 6 bases at J, with 17 bases between. Germline CDR1 reads LNHNV; CDR2 reads YYDKDF (reference sequence). CDR3 length: 14 amino acids. Comment on this clone: Its antigen is undetermined.

As defined, naive CD8 cells were CD45RO-negative and positively selected for CCR7, with terminally differentiated effector memory CD45RA+ cells excluded. This receptor was obtained from a man between 18 and 35 years old in good health. Some clones in this sample may be carry-over from other donors' samples. The chain uses TRBV15 and TRBJ2-7; maybe TRBD1 (5 bases). Sequenced material: naive CD8+ T cells from PBMCs. The CDR3 DNA sequence: TGTGCCACCAGCCGACGCCAGGGTCCGGCCGAGCAGTACTTC. Its translation: CATSRRQGPAEQYF.